The source of this TCR beta chain is a study of identical twins. General study findings and limits: Abundant cord blood beta clonotypes carried fewer insertions; memory repertoires showed none.

The CDR3 covers 21 residues. V dropped 2 bases and J dropped 3; count of bases not matched to a gene: 17. Germline lookup yields CDR1 SGHAT and CDR2 FQDESV (reference sequence). About this clonotype itself: Its antigen remains unidentified.

MiXCR was run by TCRdb on the 5' RACE reads, yielding one entry per CDR3 protein. This sample has about 690,000 distinct CDR3 sequences; roughly 6% occur once, and the top ten carry around 1.9%. The receptor's source is a man between 18 and 29 years old in good health. V gene TRBV11-1 combines with J gene TRBJ2-7; TRBD2 matches 15 bases. The sequenced material came from naive T cells sorted from blood. The CDR3 DNA reads TGTGCCAGCAGCTTATCCCCGGGCGGGACTAGCGGGAGGCTACTATTCTACGAGCAGTACTTC. This encodes CASSLSPGGTSGRLLFYEQYF.